These 25 T cell receptor beta chains came from one sample sequenced in a study of T cell changes during pregnancy in multiple sclerosis (dated by TCRdb to between 2019 and 2020). Library creation used the immunoSEQ multiplex PCR assay. The table comes from immuneACCESS by way of TCRdb, which keeps in-frame sequences with V and J called. Part of the clones is missing from these tables; in studies checked, under half for an unresolved V gene and the rest for unknown reasons. The table for this sample lists 29,000 or so clones; about 88% of them were counted only once. Jointly, the top ten make up about 6.8% of the sample. Specimen: CD8+ T cells from peripheral blood mononuclear cells, collected after pregnancy. The receptor source for this set is a female donor with multiple sclerosis, enrolled in a pregnancy study.

The chain is built from TRBV19 and TRBJ2-7; a weak D match, TRBD1 (6 bases). Germline CDR1 and CDR2: LNHDA and SQIVND (reference sequence). V lost 1 base, J lost 3 bases, and 10 bases lay in between. The CDR3 spans 14 residues. CDR3: CASSIGAGVYEQYF. The CDR3 nucleotides are TGTGCCAGTAGTATAGGGGCAGGGGTCTACGAGCAGTACTTC.

V is TRBV15 and J is TRBJ2-7; maybe TRBD1 (6 bases). The V end was cut by 1 base, the J end by 3 bases, with 13 bases between. The CDR3 is 15 residues long. Germline V gene lookup returns CDR1 LNHNV and CDR2 YYDKDF (reference sequence). The CDR3 loop is CATSRVRTDIYEQYF. CDR3 coding DNA: TGTGCCACCAGCAGAGTCAGGACAGATATCTACGAGCAGTACTTC.

The chain carries TRBV4-3 and TRBJ2-7, with 7 bases lining up with TRBD1. V shed 5 bases and J 2 bases; nucleotides not matched to a gene: 9. The germline CDR1 and CDR2 sequences are LGHNA and YSLEER. The CDR3 is made up of 15 amino acids. The CDR3 DNA sequence: TGCGCCAGCAGCGCGACCCAAGGGGGCCCCTACGAGCAGTACTTC. This codes for CASSATQGGPYEQYF.

The chain couples TRBV5-6 to TRBJ1-5, with a possible D match to TRBD1 (5 bases). V was cut by 2 bases and J by 4 bases, with 19 bases left in between. Germline CDR1 SGHDT, CDR2 YYEEEE. The length of the CDR3 is 17 residues. CDR3 coding DNA: TGTGCCAGCAGCTTTCCCTTTTTACAGGAGCTTAATCAGCCCCAGCATTTT. Residues: CASSFPFLQELNQPQHF.

The chain has TRBV9 and TRBJ2-2; TRBD2 might be the D (5 bases). The CDR3 is 15 amino acids. V gave up 6 bases and J gave up 3 bases, with 15 bases separating them. Germline V gene sequence: CDR1 SGDLS, CDR2 YYNGEE. The CDR3 reads CASKRWVEDTGELFF. CDR3 DNA: TGTGCCAGCAAAAGATGGGTGGAGGACACCGGGGAGCTGTTTTTT. The variable domain in full, with the rest retrieved from reference TRBV9 and TRBJ2-2, is DSGVTQTPKHLITATGQRVTLRCSPRSGDLSVYWYQQSLDQGLQFLIQYYNGEERAKGNILERFSAQQFPDLHSELNLSSLELGDSALYFCASKRWVEDTGELFFGEGSRLTVL.

This chain connects TRBV7-9 to TRBJ2-1; 10 nucleotides match TRBD2. Germline V gene lookup returns CDR1 SEHNR and CDR2 FQNEAQ (reference sequence). The trim removed 5 bases at V and 3 bases at J, leaving 7 bases unmatched. The CDR3 consists of 16 residues. This CDR3 reads CASSPSSGRVYNEQFF. In DNA, the CDR3 is TGTGCCAGCAGCCCCTCTAGCGGGAGAGTCTACAATGAGCAGTTCTTC. Full variable domain (rest looked up from reference TRBV7-9 and TRBJ2-1): DTGVSQNPRHKITKRGQNVTFRCDPISEHNRLYWYRQTLGQGPEFLTYFQNEAQLEKSRLLSDRFSAERPKGSFSTLEIQRTEQGDSAMYLCASSPSSGRVYNEQFFGPGTRLTVL.

This chain connects TRBV5-1 to TRBJ2-3; a possible D gene is TRBD2 (5 bases). Germline assignment: CDR1 SGHRS and CDR2 YFSETQ. Trimming left V 0 bases short and J 2 bases short, with 10 bases between. The CDR3 contains 15 residues. CDR3 DNA: TGCGCCAGCAGCTTGGGGACTGCTTTCACAGATACGCAGTATTTT. Protein sequence: CASSLGTAFTDTQYF.

The chain has TRBV10-3 and TRBJ2-1; 16 bases fit TRBD2. CDR1 and CDR2 from the germline V gene are ENHRY and SYGVKD. V was pared by 5 bases and J by 5 bases, with 6 bases of the junction left unmatched. The CDR3 is 17 amino acids. The DNA for the CDR3 is TGTGCCATCAGTACGGGACTAGCGGGGGGGAACCACAATGAGCAGTTCTTC. Its protein product is CAISTGLAGGNHNEQFF.

This chain uses TRBV5-4 with TRBJ2-2, with TRBD2 matching over 10 bases. The germline CDR1 and CDR2 sequences are SGHNT and YYREEE (reference sequence). Unmatched junction bases numbered 2, after V lost 0 bases and J lost 3 bases. The CDR3 covers 16 residues. This CDR3 is CASSLGLAGDTGELFF. The CDR3 coding sequence is TGTGCCAGCAGCTTGGGGCTAGCGGGAGACACCGGGGAGCTGTTTTTT.

The chain has TRBV19 and TRBJ1-1; the D gene is possibly TRBD1 (5 bases). V dropped 9 bases and J dropped 1 base, with 12 bases sitting between them. Germline CDR1 reads LNHDA; CDR2 reads SQIVND (reference sequence). This CDR3 has 13 amino acids. The CDR3 spells CASGYDRNTEAFF. CDR3 bases: TGTGCCAGCGGGTACGACAGGAACACTGAAGCTTTCTTT.

The chain couples TRBV15 to TRBJ2-1, with unresolved D. The CDR3 contains 14 residues. Germline V gene sequence: CDR1 LNHNV, CDR2 YYDKDF (reference sequence). Trimming took off 1 base at V and 7 bases at J, with 11 bases between the two ends. CDR3 sequence: CATSRVSAANEQFF. CDR3 bases: TGTGCCACCAGCAGAGTGTCCGCGGCGAATGAGCAGTTCTTC.

This sequence joins TRBV27 and TRBJ1-4; no clear D. The germline V gene encodes CDR1 MNHEY and CDR2 SMNVEV (reference sequence). V lost 3 bases to trimming and J lost 0 bases, with 14 bases between them. This CDR3 spans 17 amino acids. The CDR3 nucleotides read TGTGCCAGCAGTTTTTCGGTTCGGGAAGCAACTAATGAAAAACTGTTTTTT. This gives the protein CASSFSVREATNEKLFF. Combining the CDR3 with reference TRBV27 and TRBJ1-4 gives the whole variable domain EAQVTQNPRYLITVTGKKLTVTCSQNMNHEYMSWYRQDPGLGLRQIYYSMNVEVTDKGDVPEGYKVSRKEKRNFPLILESPSPNQTSLYFCASSFSVREATNEKLFFGSGTQLSVL.

This CDR3 reads CASSSPQGGVLGYTF. CDR3 DNA sequence: TGTGCCAGCAGCTCCCCGCAGGGAGGAGTACTTGGCTACACCTTC. The chain is built from TRBV7-9 and TRBJ1-2; TRBD1 is a possible D gene (5 bases). Germline CDR1 is SEHNR and CDR2 is FQNEAQ (reference sequence). With 4 bases removed from V and 7 bases from J, the gap between germline ends came to 19 bases. The CDR3 totals 15 residues.

V is TRBV18 and J is TRBJ2-7; 7 bases map to TRBD2. The V gene end was trimmed by 5 bases and the J gene end by 3 bases; junction bases not matched to a gene: 10. The CDR3 has 15 amino acids. Germline CDR1 reads KGHSH; CDR2 reads LQKENI. CDR3: CASSSPGGGNYEQYF. The CDR3 DNA reads as TGTGCCAGCTCATCCCCGGGAGGCGGGAACTACGAGCAGTACTTC.

A single count supports this clone. The V gene is TRBV6-5, the J gene TRBJ2-7; 7 nucleotides match TRBD1. Germline V gives CDR1 MNHEY, CDR2 SVGAGI. With 5 bases clipped from V and 6 bases from J, the junction kept 10 bases outside the gene matches. The CDR3 runs 14 residues. CDR3 sequence reads: CASSPTGDAAEQYF. The DNA of the CDR3 is TGTGCCAGCAGTCCCACAGGGGATGCAGCCGAGCAGTACTTC.

This sequence joins TRBV4-3 and TRBJ1-4; D perhaps matches TRBD1 (6 bases). Trimming cost V 0 bases and J 8 bases, with 13 bases left between them. CDR1 is LGHNA, CDR2 YSLEER, per germline. CDR3 length: 15 residues. The CDR3 loop is CASSQDRGRGEKLFF. In nucleotides, the CDR3 is TGCGCCAGCAGCCAAGATAGAGGGAGGGGGGAAAAACTGTTTTTT.

This clone was seen a few times. The chain recombines TRBV6-1 with TRBJ1-2, with unresolved D. V lost 0 bases to trimming and J lost 0 bases, with 8 bases between them. Germline-derived CDR1 and CDR2 are MNHNS and SASEGT. The CDR3 sequence is 15 residues long. The CDR3 DNA follows: TGTGCCAGCAGTGAAGCCGAGGGAACTAACTATGGCTACACCTTC. This gives the protein CASSEAEGTNYGYTF.

The V gene is TRBV5-8, the J gene TRBJ1-3; unclear D gene. This CDR3 has 15 residues. V was cut by 0 bases and J by 1 base, with 8 bases left in between. Germline CDR1 reads SGHTS; CDR2 reads YDEGEE. The CDR3 is CASSLDRGSGNTIYF. The CDR3, as DNA: TGTGCCAGCAGCTTGGATCGCGGATCTGGAAACACCATATATTTT.

V and J are TRBV10-3 and TRBJ2-1; D may be TRBD2 (6 bases). Germline V gene lookup returns CDR1 ENHRY and CDR2 SYGVKD. The CDR3 covers 15 residues. V lost 3 bases to trimming and J lost 7 bases, with 16 bases between them. The CDR3 sequence: CAISDIGGKENEQFF. In DNA, the CDR3 is TGTGCCATCAGTGACATTGGGGGGAAGGAGAATGAGCAGTTCTTC.

The V gene is TRBV28, the J gene TRBJ2-3, with TRBD2 identical over 7 bases. This CDR3 contains 16 residues. Germline-derived CDR1 and CDR2 are MDHEN and SYDVKM. Unmatched junction bases numbered 18, after V lost 8 bases and J lost 7 bases. CDR3 sequence reads: CASFTREAQGGNTQYF. The CDR3 DNA is TGTGCCAGCTTCACTAGGGAGGCCCAGGGAGGGAATACGCAGTATTTT.

This chain connects TRBV27 to TRBJ1-2, with 7 bases lining up with TRBD1. The CDR3 spans 15 residues. Germline V CDR1 and CDR2: MNHEY, SMNVEV (reference sequence). Germline trimming cut 2 bases from V and 5 bases from J; bases unmatched to any gene: 8. The CDR3 nucleotides read TGTGCCAGCAGTTTAAAACATGGACAGGCGTATGGCTACACCTTC. Translation gives CASSLKHGQAYGYTF.

The rearrangement links TRBV4-3 to TRBJ2-7, with 10 bases aligning to TRBD1. Germline CDR1 LGHNA, CDR2 YSLEER. Germline trimming cut 8 bases from V and 7 bases from J; bases unmatched to any gene: 8. This CDR3 spans 13 amino acids. The CDR3 sequence: CASGDRGLGEQYF. The CDR3 coding sequence is TGCGCCAGCGGAGACAGGGGGCTGGGAGAGCAGTACTTC.

The chain links TRBV5-8 to TRBJ2-1; D is unclear. Germline CDR1 reads SGHTS; CDR2 reads YDEGEE. The CDR3 spans 15 residues. V lost 4 bases, J lost 0 bases, and 11 bases lay in between. This chain's CDR3 is CASSHLSVSYNEQFF. CDR3 DNA sequence: TGTGCCAGCAGCCATTTATCGGTCTCCTACAATGAGCAGTTCTTC. The full variable domain, rest sourced from reference TRBV5-8 and TRBJ2-1, is EAGVTQSPTHLIKTRGQQATLRCSPISGHTSVYWYQQALGLGLQFLLWYDEGEERNRGNFPPRFSGRQFPNYSSELNVNALELEDSALYLCASSHLSVSYNEQFFGPGTRLTVL.

The V gene is TRBV5-1, the J gene TRBJ2-5; D possibly matches TRBD1 or TRBD2 (9 bases each). Germline CDR1 and CDR2: SGHRS and YFSETQ. The CDR3 has 19 residues. Trimming left V 2 bases short and J 1 base short, with 24 bases between. This CDR3 is CASSLQGATSGLFQETQYF. CDR3 in DNA: TGCGCCAGCAGCTTACAGGGGGCTACTAGCGGGCTGTTCCAAGAGACCCAGTACTTC.

Points on this clone: The sample carries other DNA sequences with the same CDR3. This chain connects TRBV6-4 to TRBJ2-1; TRBD2 agrees at 10 bases. From germline, CDR1 is MRHNA and CDR2 SNTAGT. This CDR3 is 15 amino acids long. V lost 0 bases to trimming and J lost 4 bases; unmatched junction nucleotides: 0. This CDR3 is CASSDSTSGYNEQFF. CDR3 DNA: TGTGCCAGCAGTGACTCGACTAGCGGGTACAATGAGCAGTTCTTC.